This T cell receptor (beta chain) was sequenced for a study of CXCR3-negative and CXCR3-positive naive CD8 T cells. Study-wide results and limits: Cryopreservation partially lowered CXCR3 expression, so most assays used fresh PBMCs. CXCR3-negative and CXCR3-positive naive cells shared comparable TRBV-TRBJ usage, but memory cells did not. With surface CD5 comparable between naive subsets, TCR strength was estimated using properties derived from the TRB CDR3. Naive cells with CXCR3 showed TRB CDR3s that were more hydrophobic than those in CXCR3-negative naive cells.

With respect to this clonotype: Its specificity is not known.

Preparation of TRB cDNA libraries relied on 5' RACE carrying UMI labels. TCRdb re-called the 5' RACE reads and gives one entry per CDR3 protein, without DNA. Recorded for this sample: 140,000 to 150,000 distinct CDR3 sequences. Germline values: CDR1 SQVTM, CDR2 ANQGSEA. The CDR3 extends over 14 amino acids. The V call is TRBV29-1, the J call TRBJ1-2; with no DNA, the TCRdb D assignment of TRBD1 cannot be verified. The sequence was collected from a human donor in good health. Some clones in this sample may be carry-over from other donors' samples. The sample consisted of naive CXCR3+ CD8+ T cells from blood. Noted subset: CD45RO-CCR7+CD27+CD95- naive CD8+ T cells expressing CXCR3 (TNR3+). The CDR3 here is CSVSTSRDSYGYTF.